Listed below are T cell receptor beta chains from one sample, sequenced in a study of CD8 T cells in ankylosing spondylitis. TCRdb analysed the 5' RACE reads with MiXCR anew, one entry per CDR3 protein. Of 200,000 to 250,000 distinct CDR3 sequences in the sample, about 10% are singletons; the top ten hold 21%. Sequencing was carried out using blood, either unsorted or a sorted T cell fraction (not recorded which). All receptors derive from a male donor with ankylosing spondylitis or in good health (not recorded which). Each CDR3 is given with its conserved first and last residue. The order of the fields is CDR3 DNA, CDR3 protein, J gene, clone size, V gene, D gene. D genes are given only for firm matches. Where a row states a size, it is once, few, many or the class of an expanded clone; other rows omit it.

cdr3_nt: TGTGCCAGCAGCTTGCTCTCCCGGACCTCCGTCACCGGGGAGCTGTTTTTT; cdr3_aa: CASSLLSRTSVTGELFF; j_call: TRBJ2-2; clone_size: many; v_call: TRBV5-6; d_call: -
cdr3_nt: TGTGCCAGCATGCGGCAGAGGAACACCGGGGAGCTGTTTTTT; cdr3_aa: CASMRQRNTGELFF; j_call: TRBJ2-2; clone_size: -; v_call: TRBV6-1; d_call: -
cdr3_nt: TGTGCCAGCAGCTTAGGGACTAGCGGGGCCATCACAGATACGCAGTATTTT; cdr3_aa: CASSLGTSGAITDTQYF; j_call: TRBJ2-3; clone_size: few; v_call: TRBV11-2; d_call: TRBD2
cdr3_nt: TGCGCCAGCAGCGCGTACCGGGACCCGGGACCTGGAAACACCATATATTTT; cdr3_aa: CASSAYRDPGPGNTIYF; j_call: TRBJ1-3; clone_size: many; v_call: TRBV5-1; d_call: -
cdr3_nt: TGTGCCAGCAGCAAAGGGCAGGGCAGTCATCAGCCCCAGCATTTT; cdr3_aa: CASSKGQGSHQPQHF; j_call: TRBJ1-5; clone_size: -; v_call: TRBV5-8; d_call: -
cdr3_nt: TGTGCCACCAGCATATACCCTGGGGGAGTCACTAATGAAAAACTGTTTTTT; cdr3_aa: CATSIYPGGVTNEKLFF; j_call: TRBJ1-4; clone_size: many; v_call: TRBV15; d_call: -
cdr3_nt: TGTGCCAGCAGCCAAAGGGGAGGCAATCAGCCCCAGCATTTT; cdr3_aa: CASSQRGGNQPQHF; j_call: TRBJ1-5; clone_size: many; v_call: TRBV3-1; d_call: -
cdr3_nt: TGCGCCAGCAGCTTTTTAGCGGGGGCCGGCGAGGAGACCCAGTACTTC; cdr3_aa: CASSFLAGAGEETQYF; j_call: TRBJ2-5; clone_size: many; v_call: TRBV5-1; d_call: TRBD2
cdr3_nt: TGTGCCAGCAGGCAAGGAGGCAGCAATCAGCCCCAGCATTTT; cdr3_aa: CASRQGGSNQPQHF; j_call: TRBJ1-5; clone_size: many; v_call: TRBV2; d_call: -
cdr3_nt: TGCAGTGCTAGAGATGTGGCCGGAAAGCCGAACACCGGGGAGCTGTTTTTT; cdr3_aa: CSARDVAGKPNTGELFF; j_call: TRBJ2-2; clone_size: many; v_call: TRBV20-1; d_call: -
cdr3_nt: TGTGCCAGCACTTACATTAACCAGGGGGGCAATCAGCCCCAGCATTTT; cdr3_aa: CASTYINQGGNQPQHF; j_call: TRBJ1-5; clone_size: -; v_call: TRBV6-5; d_call: TRBD1
cdr3_nt: TGTGCCAGCAGTTACTCGATCGGAGGGGCGAATTACGAGCAGTACTTC; cdr3_aa: CASSYSIGGANYEQYF; j_call: TRBJ2-7; clone_size: many; v_call: TRBV6-5; d_call: -
cdr3_nt: TGTGCCAGCAGCTTAACCGGGACAGCAAACACCATATATTTT; cdr3_aa: CASSLTGTANTIYF; j_call: TRBJ1-3; clone_size: few; v_call: TRBV7-2; d_call: TRBD1
cdr3_nt: TGTGCCAGCAGTGTCGCCCTTATCAATGAGCAGTTCTTC; cdr3_aa: CASSVALINEQFF; j_call: TRBJ2-1; clone_size: many; v_call: TRBV2; d_call: -
cdr3_nt: TGCAGTGCTAGAATACCCCCGGGGGGTTCCTCTGTAGATACGCAGTATTTT; cdr3_aa: CSARIPPGGSSVDTQYF; j_call: TRBJ2-3; clone_size: many; v_call: TRBV20-1; d_call: TRBD2
cdr3_nt: TGTGCCACCAGTCCCGACGTCAAAGGTGAGCAGTTCTTC; cdr3_aa: CATSPDVKGEQFF; j_call: TRBJ2-1; clone_size: many; v_call: TRBV24-1; d_call: -
cdr3_nt: TGTGCCAGCAGTTTAGGACAGAGCTACAATGAGCAGTTCTTC; cdr3_aa: CASSLGQSYNEQFF; j_call: TRBJ2-1; clone_size: many; v_call: TRBV12-3/TRBV12-4; d_call: -
cdr3_nt: TGTGCCAGCAGTCCCGTGGGACTAGCGGGGGGTAGCACAGATACGCAGTATTTT; cdr3_aa: CASSPVGLAGGSTDTQYF; j_call: TRBJ2-3; clone_size: -; v_call: TRBV27; d_call: TRBD2
cdr3_nt: TGCAGTGCTAGTCAGGACAGTAGCTCCTACAATGAGCAGTTCTTC; cdr3_aa: CSASQDSSSYNEQFF; j_call: TRBJ2-1; clone_size: many; v_call: TRBV20-1; d_call: -
cdr3_nt: TGTGCCAGTAGGGGAGGGGAGCTGTTTTTT; cdr3_aa: CASRGGELFF; j_call: TRBJ2-2; clone_size: few; v_call: TRBV2; d_call: -
cdr3_nt: TGTGCCAGCAGCCCGTATCCGGGGACAGATTACAATGAGCAGTTCTTC; cdr3_aa: CASSPYPGTDYNEQFF; j_call: TRBJ2-1; clone_size: many; v_call: TRBV7-6; d_call: TRBD1
cdr3_nt: TGTGCCAGCAGTTTCGCGATCTACGAGCAGTACTTC; cdr3_aa: CASSFAIYEQYF; j_call: TRBJ2-7; clone_size: few; v_call: TRBV12-3/TRBV12-4; d_call: -
cdr3_nt: TGCAGTGCTAGAGATCTGACTAGCGGGGGGGCGGATACCGGGGAGCTGTTTTTT; cdr3_aa: CSARDLTSGGADTGELFF; j_call: TRBJ2-2; clone_size: many; v_call: TRBV20-1; d_call: TRBD2
cdr3_nt: TGTGCCAGCAGCCAGTTTAGGGACGTGCTCGGGTCCCTCCACTTT; cdr3_aa: CASSQFRDVLGSLHF; j_call: TRBJ1-6; clone_size: few; v_call: TRBV3-1; d_call: -
cdr3_nt: TGCGCCAGCAGCCATCTAGCGGGGCGGTTGGGTGAGCAGTTCTTC; cdr3_aa: CASSHLAGRLGEQFF; j_call: TRBJ2-1; clone_size: many; v_call: TRBV5-1; d_call: TRBD2
cdr3_nt: TGCGCCAGCAGCTTTGACAGTTCCTATGGCTACACCTTC; cdr3_aa: CASSFDSSYGYTF; j_call: TRBJ1-2; clone_size: many; v_call: TRBV5-1; d_call: -